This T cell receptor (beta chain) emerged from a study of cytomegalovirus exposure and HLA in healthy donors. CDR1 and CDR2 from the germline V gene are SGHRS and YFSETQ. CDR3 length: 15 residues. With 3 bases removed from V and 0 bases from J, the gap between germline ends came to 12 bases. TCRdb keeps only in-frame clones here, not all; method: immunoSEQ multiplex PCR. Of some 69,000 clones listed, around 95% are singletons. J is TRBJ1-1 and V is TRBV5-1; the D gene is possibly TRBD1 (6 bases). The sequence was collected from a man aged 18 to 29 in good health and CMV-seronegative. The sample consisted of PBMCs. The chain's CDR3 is CASSYTGTLNTEAFF. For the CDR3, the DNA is TGCGCCAGCAGCTACACCGGGACACTGAACACTGAAGCTTTCTTT.